Following are 15 T cell receptor beta chains from one sample sequenced in a study of T cells expressing NK-cell markers (dated by TCRdb to 2020 to 2021). Library creation used 5' RACE. The instrument given in TCRdb is Illumina HiSeq 2000. Once TCRdb had reprocessed the reads, it stored one entry per CDR3 protein sequence and supplied no DNA. The table kept for this sample lists roughly 300,000 distinct CDR3 sequences. The ten biggest clones cover around 4.3% of the sample. The material sequenced was blood T cells: a sorted CD56 or NKG2C T cell subset, CD4+ or CD8+ T cells, or bulk PBMC T cells (not recorded which). These TCRs come from a woman between 18 and 75 years old in good health.

The V gene is TRBV6-1, the J gene TRBJ2-4; TCRdb selects TRBD1, and the lack of DNA leaves this call unchecked. Looked up from germline, CDR1 is MNHNS and CDR2 is SASEGT. The CDR3 has 15 residues. CDR3 sequence: CASSEAGGAKNIQYF.

The rearrangement joins TRBV9 to TRBJ2-5. This CDR3 contains 14 residues. From germline, CDR1 is SGDLS and CDR2 YYNGEE. CDR3 sequence: CASSATSVEETQYF.

This chain uses TRBV12-3 or TRBV12-4 with TRBJ2-1; checking the TCRdb D call of TRBD1 is not possible without DNA. This CDR3 has 13 amino acids. This chain's CDR3 is CASSFRAMNEQFF.

V gene TRBV6-2 or TRBV6-3 combines with J gene TRBJ2-3; TCRdb lists TRBD2, though no DNA is available to test this call. This CDR3 comprises 15 residues. The V gene's germline CDR1 is MNHEY and CDR2 SVGEGT. The CDR3 is CASSLGLASADTQYF.

The J gene is TRBJ1-3, the V gene TRBV4-3. This CDR3 is 16 amino acids long. Per germline, CDR1 LGHNA and CDR2 YSLEER. The CDR3 here is CASSPSAGGGGNTIYF.

The chain is built from TRBV7-2 and TRBJ2-7; the TRBD2 assignment by TCRdb is unverifiable without DNA. The CDR3 sequence is 14 residues long. Germline V gene data show CDR1 as SGHTA and CDR2 as FQGNSA. The CDR3 sequence is CASSPQGLPYEQYF.

This chain joins TRBV7-3 and TRBJ2-2; TCRdb indicates TRBD1, and absent DNA this call remains unverified. Germline lookup yields CDR1 SGHTA and CDR2 FQGTGA. The CDR3 has 15 amino acids. CDR3 region: CASSLTQGNTGELFF. Drawing the rest from reference TRBV7-3 and TRBJ2-2, the complete variable domain is GAGVSQTPSNKVTEKGKYVELRCDPISGHTALYWYRQSLGQGPEFLIYFQGTGAADDSGLPNDRFFAVRPEGSVSTLKIQRTERGDSAVYLCASSLTQGNTGELFFGEGSRLTVL.

The chain is built from TRBV4-1 and TRBJ2-1; TCRdb's D call of TRBD2 is untestable without DNA. This CDR3 has 16 amino acids. Germline CDR1 is MGHRA and CDR2 is YSYEKL. CDR3 sequence reads: CASSQGRGRGYNEQSF.

The chain links TRBV4-1 to TRBJ2-1; the TCRdb call, TRBD1, lacks DNA for checking. Germline-derived CDR1 and CDR2 are MGHRA and YSYEKL. The CDR3 loop spans 16 amino acids. The CDR3 here is CASSQSGTGVGNEQFF.

The chain combines TRBV3-1 with TRBJ2-3; without DNA, the TCRdb call of TRBD1 cannot be checked. Germline V gene lookup returns CDR1 LGHDT and CDR2 YNNKEL (reference sequence). This CDR3 has 15 residues. This CDR3 reads CASSPRPDRSDTQYF.

V and J are TRBV12-3 or TRBV12-4 and TRBJ1-1; TCRdb gives TRBD1 as the D gene, but with no DNA this cannot be confirmed. The CDR3 sequence is 16 residues long. CDR3 loop: CASSSTGVNGNTEAFF.

This chain connects TRBV28 to TRBJ2-3; TCRdb reports TRBD1, a call that lacks DNA to check it against. CDR3 size: 15 residues. Germline CDR1 reads MDHEN; CDR2 reads SYDVKM. The CDR3 sequence is CASSVGQGAIDTQYF.

V and J are TRBV6-2 or TRBV6-3 and TRBJ2-7; checking the TCRdb D call of TRBD2 is not possible without DNA. This CDR3 is 20 amino acids long. Germline-derived CDR1 and CDR2 are MNHEY and SVGEGT. CDR3 loop: CASKGPSGTAEGGELYEQYF.

The chain uses TRBV15 and TRBJ2-4; TCRdb's assignment of TRBD1 cannot be checked, as there is no DNA. The CDR3 is made up of 15 amino acids. In germline, CDR1 is LNHNV, CDR2 YYDKDF (reference sequence). The CDR3: CATSRGGVNKNIQYF. Filled out from reference TRBV15 and TRBJ2-4, the complete variable domain reads DAMVIQNPRYQVTQFGKPVTLSCSQTLNHNVMYWYQQKSSQAPKLLFHYYDKDFNNEADTPDNFQSRRPNTSFCFLDIRSPGLGDTAMYLCATSRGGVNKNIQYFGAGTRLSVL.

The chain's CDR3 is CASRADRRTYNEQFF. The chain is built from TRBV12-3 or TRBV12-4 and TRBJ2-1. This CDR3 is built from 15 residues.